This T cell receptor beta chain was retrieved from a study of shared clonotypes between healthy human individuals. On the study more broadly: CD4 naive and CD4 memory each took three plates per donor, while CD8 naive took two and CD8 memory one. Findings of the study overall: Naive subsets, compared against memory subsets, generally had larger estimated richness values.

Terminally differentiated effector memory CD45RA+ cells were left out of the naive CD8 fraction, which was CD45RO-negative and positively selected for CCR7. Study donors comprised healthy, HIV-negative adults devoid of recent acute infection or vaccination. Deep was the level at which the assay was run. TCRdb's copy holds only in-frame clones and misses some; the assay was immunoSEQ multiplex PCR. The repertoire holds 1.5 million to 2.5 million clones, with approximately 94% as singletons. As for this clone: The antigen remains undetermined.

The germline gives CDR1 SGHRS, CDR2 YFSETQ. CDR3 length: 12 amino acids. The germline V and J ends were trimmed by 5 bases and 4 bases, with 9 bases remaining between them. The source material was naive CD8+ T cells sorted from blood. The chain links TRBV5-1 to TRBJ2-5, with D uncertain. This TCR was sampled from a man between 18 and 29 years old in good health. The CDR3 DNA reads TGCGCCAGCAGGGAGCGCCCAGAGACCCAGTACTTC. Translated, it gives CASRERPETQYF. Looking up the rest from reference TRBV5-1 and TRBJ2-5 gives the full variable domain: KAGVTQTPRYLIKTRGQQVTLSCSPISGHRSVSWYQQTPGQGLQFLFEYFSETQRNKGNFPGRFSGRQFSNSRSEMNVSTLELGDSALYLCASRERPETQYFGPGTRLLVL.